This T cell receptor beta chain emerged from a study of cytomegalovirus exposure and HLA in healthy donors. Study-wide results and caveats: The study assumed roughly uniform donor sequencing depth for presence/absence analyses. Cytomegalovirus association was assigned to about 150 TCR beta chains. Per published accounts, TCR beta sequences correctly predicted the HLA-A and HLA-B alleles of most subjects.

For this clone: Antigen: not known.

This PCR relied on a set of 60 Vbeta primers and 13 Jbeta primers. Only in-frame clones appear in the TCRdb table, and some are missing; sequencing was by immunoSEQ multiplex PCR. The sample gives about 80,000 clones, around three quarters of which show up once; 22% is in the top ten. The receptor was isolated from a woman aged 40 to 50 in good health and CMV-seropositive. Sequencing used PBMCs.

CDR3 nucleotide sequence: TGCAGCGGGAAGGGACAGGCGGCCGGGGAGCTGTTTTTT. It specifies CSGKGQAAGELFF. The chain recombines TRBV29-1 with TRBJ2-2, with 8 bases aligning to TRBD1. J was trimmed by 6 bases and V by 7 bases; bases with no gene match: 7. Germline V gene sequence: CDR1 SQVTM, CDR2 ANQGSEA. The CDR3 consists of 13 residues.